This T cell receptor (beta chain) was identified in a study of cytomegalovirus exposure and HLA in healthy donors. Overall study findings and caveats: Reports state that TCR beta sequences accurately predicted most subjects' HLA-A and HLA-B alleles.

PCR used 60 Vbeta primers and 13 Jbeta primers. Method: immunoSEQ multiplex PCR; TCRdb's copy keeps in-frame clones and lacks some. The repertoire holds about 170,000 clones, with under 85% as singletons. To note about this clone: Its antigen is not known. Relative to the germline gene, one junction end is altered; a read error may explain this.

The CDR3 is 14 amino acids. Germline V gene sequence: CDR1 SEHNR, CDR2 FQNEAQ (reference sequence). The sample taken for sequencing was PBMCs. The receptor was derived from a human donor in good health. This chain joins TRBV7-9 and TRBJ2-7; TRBD1 aligns across 8 bases. As DNA, the CDR3 is TGTGCCAGCAGCCGGTTTGCAGGGGGCTTCTCAGTAAGATTC. It is translated as CASSRFAGGFSVRF.